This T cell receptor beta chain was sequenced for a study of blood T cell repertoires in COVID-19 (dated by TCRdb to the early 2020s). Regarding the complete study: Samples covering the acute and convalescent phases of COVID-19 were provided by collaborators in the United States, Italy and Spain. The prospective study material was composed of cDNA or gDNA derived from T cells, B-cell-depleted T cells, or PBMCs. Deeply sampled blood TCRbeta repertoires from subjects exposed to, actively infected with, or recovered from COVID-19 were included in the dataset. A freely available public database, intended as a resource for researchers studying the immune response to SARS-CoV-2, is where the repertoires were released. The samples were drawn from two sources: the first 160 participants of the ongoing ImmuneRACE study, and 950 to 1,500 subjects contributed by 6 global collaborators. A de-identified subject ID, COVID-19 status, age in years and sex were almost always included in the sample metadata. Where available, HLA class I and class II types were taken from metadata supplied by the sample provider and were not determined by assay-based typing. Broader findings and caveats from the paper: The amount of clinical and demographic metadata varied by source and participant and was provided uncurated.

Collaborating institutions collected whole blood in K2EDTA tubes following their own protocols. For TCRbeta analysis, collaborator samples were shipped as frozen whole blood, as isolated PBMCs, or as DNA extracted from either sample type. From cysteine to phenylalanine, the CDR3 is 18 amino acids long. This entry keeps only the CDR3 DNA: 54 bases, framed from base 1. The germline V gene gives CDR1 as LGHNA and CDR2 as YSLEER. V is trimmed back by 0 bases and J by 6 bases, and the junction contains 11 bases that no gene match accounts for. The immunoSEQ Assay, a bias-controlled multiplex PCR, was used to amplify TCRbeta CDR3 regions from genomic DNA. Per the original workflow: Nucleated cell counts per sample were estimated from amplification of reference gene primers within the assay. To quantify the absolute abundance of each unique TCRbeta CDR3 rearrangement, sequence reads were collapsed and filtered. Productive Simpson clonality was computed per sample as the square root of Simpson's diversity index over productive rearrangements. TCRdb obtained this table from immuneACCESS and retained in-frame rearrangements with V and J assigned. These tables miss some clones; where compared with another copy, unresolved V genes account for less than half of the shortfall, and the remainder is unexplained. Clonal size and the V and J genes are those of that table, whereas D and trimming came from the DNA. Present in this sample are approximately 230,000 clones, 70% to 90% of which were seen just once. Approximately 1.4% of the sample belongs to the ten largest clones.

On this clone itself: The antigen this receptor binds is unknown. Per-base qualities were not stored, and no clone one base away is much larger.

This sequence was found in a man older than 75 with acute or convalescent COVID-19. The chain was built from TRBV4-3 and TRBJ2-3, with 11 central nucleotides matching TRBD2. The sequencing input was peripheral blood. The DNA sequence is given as TGCGCCAGCAGCCAAGATCGGTCTAGCGGGGGGATGGCGGATACGCAGTATTTT. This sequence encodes CASSQDRSSGGMADTQYF.